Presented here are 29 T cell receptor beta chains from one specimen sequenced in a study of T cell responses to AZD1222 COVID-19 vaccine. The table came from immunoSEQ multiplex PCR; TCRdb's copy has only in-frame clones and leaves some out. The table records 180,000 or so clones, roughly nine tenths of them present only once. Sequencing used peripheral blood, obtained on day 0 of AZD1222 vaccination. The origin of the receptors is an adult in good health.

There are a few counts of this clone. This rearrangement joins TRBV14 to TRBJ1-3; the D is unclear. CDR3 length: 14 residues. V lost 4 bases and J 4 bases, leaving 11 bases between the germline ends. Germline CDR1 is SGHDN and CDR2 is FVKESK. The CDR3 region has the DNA TGTGCCAGCAGCCCCCAAACGGGAGGAAACACCATATATTTT. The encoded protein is CASSPQTGGNTIYF.

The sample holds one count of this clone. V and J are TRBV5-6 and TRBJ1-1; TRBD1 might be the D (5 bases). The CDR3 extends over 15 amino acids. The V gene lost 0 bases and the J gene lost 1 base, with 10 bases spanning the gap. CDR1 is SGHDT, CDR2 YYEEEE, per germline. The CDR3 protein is CASSLDGAGNTEAFF. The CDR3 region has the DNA TGTGCCAGCAGCTTGGACGGGGCTGGGAACACTGAAGCTTTCTTT.

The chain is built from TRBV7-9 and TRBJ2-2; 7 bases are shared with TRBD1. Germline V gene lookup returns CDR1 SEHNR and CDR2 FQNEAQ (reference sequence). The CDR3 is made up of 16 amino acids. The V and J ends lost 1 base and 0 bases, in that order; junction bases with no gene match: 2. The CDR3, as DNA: TGTGCCAGCAGCTTAGGAGGGACAGCGAACACCGGGGAGCTGTTTTTT. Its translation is CASSLGGTANTGELFF.

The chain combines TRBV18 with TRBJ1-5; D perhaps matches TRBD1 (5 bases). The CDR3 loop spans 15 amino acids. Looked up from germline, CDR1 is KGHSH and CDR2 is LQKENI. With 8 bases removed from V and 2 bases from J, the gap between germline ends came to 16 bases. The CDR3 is CASRPGGAGNQPQHF. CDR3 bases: TGTGCCAGCCGTCCTGGTGGGGCTGGCAATCAGCCCCAGCATTTT. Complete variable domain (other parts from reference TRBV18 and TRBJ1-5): NAGVMQNPRHLVRRRGQEARLRCSPMKGHSHVYWYRQLPEEGLKFMVYLQKENIIDESGMPKERFSAEFPKEGPSILRIQQVVRGDSAAYFCASRPGGAGNQPQHFGDGTRLSIL.

The CDR3 reads CASSLQDSYNEQFF. Here the CDR3 DNA reads TGCGCCAGCAGCCTCCAGGACAGCTACAATGAGCAGTTCTTC. V gene TRBV5-1 combines with J gene TRBJ2-1; D is perhaps TRBD1 (6 bases). Trimming took 4 bases from V and 3 from J, leaving 11 bases between them. Germline CDR1 and CDR2: SGHRS and YFSETQ. The CDR3 is made up of 14 amino acids.

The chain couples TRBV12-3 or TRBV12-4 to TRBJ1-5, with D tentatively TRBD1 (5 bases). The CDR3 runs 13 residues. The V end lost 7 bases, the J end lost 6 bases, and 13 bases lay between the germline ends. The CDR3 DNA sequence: TGTGCCAGCACTATAAGGGGACGTCAGCCCCAGCATTTT. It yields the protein CASTIRGRQPQHF.

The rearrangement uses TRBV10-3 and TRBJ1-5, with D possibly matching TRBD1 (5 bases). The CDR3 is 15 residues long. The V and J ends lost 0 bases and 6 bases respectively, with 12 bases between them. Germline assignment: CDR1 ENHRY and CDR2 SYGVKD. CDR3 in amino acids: CAISESRGEGQPQHF. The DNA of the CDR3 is TGTGCCATCAGTGAGTCGAGGGGTGAAGGTCAGCCCCAGCATTTT.

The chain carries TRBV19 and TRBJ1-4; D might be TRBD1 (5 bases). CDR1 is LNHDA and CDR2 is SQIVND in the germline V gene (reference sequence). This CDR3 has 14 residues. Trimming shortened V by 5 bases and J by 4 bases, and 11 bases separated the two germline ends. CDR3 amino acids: CASSFAGLNEKLFF. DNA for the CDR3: TGTGCCAGTAGTTTCGCAGGGCTTAATGAAAAACTGTTTTTT.

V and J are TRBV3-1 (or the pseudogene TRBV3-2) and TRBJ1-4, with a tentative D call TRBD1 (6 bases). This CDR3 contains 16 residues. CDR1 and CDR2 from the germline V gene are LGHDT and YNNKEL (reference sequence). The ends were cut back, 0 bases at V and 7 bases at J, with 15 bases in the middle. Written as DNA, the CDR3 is TGTGCCAGCAGCCAAGACAGCCTACAGGGAGTTGAAAAACTGTTTTTT. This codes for CASSQDSLQGVEKLFF.

CDR3 DNA sequence: TGTGCCAGCAGTTGGACCGGCCCCGATACGCAGTATTTT. It yields the protein CASSWTGPDTQYF. The chain employs TRBV27 and TRBJ2-3, with no clear D. Germline loops: CDR1 MNHEY, CDR2 SMNVEV (reference sequence). Trimming took 4 bases from V and 6 from J, leaving 11 bases between them. The CDR3 spans 13 residues.

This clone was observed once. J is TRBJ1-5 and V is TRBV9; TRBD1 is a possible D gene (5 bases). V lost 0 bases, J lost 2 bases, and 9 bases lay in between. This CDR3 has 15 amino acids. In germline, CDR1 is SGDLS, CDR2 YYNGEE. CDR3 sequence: CASSVGRGGNQPQHF. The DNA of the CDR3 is TGTGCCAGCAGCGTAGGTAGGGGAGGCAATCAGCCCCAGCATTTT.

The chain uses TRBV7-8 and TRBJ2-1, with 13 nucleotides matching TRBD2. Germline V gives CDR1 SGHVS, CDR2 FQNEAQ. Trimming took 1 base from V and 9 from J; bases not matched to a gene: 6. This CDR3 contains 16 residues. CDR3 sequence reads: CASSLELAGGPFEQFF. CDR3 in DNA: TGTGCCAGCAGCTTAGAACTAGCGGGGGGGCCCTTTGAGCAGTTCTTC.

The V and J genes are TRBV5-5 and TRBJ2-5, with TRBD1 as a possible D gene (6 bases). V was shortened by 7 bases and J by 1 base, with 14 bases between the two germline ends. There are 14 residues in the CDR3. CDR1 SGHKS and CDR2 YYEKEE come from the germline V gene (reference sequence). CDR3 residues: CASGRGWAQETQYF. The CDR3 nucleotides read TGTGCCAGCGGCAGGGGTTGGGCCCAAGAGACCCAGTACTTC.

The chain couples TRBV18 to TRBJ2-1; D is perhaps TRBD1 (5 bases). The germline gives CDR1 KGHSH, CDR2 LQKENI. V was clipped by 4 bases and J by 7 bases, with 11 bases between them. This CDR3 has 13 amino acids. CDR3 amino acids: CASSQTVYNEQFF. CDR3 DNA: TGTGCCAGCTCACAGACAGTTTATAATGAGCAGTTCTTC.

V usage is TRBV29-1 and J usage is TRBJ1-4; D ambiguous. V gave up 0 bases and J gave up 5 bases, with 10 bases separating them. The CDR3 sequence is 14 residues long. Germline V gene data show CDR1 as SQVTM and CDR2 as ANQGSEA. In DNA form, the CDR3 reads TGCAGCGTTGAAGACACCCACACAAATGAAAAACTGTTTTTT. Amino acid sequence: CSVEDTHTNEKLFF.

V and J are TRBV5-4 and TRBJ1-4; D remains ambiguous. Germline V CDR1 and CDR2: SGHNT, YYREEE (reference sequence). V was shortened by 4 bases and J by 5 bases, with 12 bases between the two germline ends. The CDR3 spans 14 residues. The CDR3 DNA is TGTGCCAGCAGCCTGTCAGGCCCCAATGAAAAACTGTTTTTT. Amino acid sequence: CASSLSGPNEKLFF. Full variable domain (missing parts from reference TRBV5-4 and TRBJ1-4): ETGVTQSPTHLIKTRGQQVTLRCSSQSGHNTVSWYQQALGQGPQFIFQYYREEENGRGNFPPRFSGLQFPNYSSELNVNALELDDSALYLCASSLSGPNEKLFFGSGTQLSVL.

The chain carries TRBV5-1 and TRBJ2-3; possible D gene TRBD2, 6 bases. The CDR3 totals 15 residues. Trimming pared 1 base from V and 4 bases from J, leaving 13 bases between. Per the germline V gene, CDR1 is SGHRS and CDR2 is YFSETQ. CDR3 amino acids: CASSLRLGRSDTQYF. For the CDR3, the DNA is TGCGCCAGCAGCTTGAGACTAGGAAGATCAGATACGCAGTATTTT. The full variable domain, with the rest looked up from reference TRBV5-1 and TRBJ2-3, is KAGVTQTPRYLIKTRGQQVTLSCSPISGHRSVSWYQQTPGQGLQFLFEYFSETQRNKGNFPGRFSGRQFSNSRSEMNVSTLELGDSALYLCASSLRLGRSDTQYFGPGTRLTVL.

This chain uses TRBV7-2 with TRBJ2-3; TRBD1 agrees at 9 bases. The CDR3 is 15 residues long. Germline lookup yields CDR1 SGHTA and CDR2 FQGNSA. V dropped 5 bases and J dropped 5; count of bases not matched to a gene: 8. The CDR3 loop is CASSATADRGDTQYF. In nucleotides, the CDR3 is TGTGCCAGCAGCGCCACCGCGGACAGGGGAGATACGCAGTATTTT. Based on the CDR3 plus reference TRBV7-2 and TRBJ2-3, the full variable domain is GAGVSQSPSNKVTEKGKDVELRCDPISGHTALYWYRQSLGQGLEFLIYFQGNSAPDKSGLPSDRFSAERTGGSVSTLTIQRTQQEDSAVYLCASSATADRGDTQYFGPGTRLTVL.

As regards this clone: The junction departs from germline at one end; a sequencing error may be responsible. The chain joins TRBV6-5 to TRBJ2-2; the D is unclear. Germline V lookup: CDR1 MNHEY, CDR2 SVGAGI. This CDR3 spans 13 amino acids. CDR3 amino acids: CATSTANTGELFF. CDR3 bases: TGTGCCACCAGTACAGCGAACACCGGGGAGCTGTTTTTT.

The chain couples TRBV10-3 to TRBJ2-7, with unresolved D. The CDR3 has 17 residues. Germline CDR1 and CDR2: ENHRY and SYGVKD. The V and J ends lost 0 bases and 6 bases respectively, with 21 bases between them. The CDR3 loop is CAISESLAAITSGEQYF. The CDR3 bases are TGTGCCATCAGTGAGTCGTTGGCGGCGATTACGTCTGGCGAGCAGTACTTC.

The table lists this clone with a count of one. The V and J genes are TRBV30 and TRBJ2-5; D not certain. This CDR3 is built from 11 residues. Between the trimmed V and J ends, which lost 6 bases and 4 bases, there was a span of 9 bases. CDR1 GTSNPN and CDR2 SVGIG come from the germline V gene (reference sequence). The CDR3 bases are TGTGCCTGTGACCTGGGAGAGACCCAGTACTTC. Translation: CACDLGETQYF.

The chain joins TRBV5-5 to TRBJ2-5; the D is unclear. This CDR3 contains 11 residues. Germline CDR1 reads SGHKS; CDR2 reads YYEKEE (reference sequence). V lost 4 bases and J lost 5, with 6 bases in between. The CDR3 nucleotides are TGTGCCAGCAGCCTGATGGAGACCCAGTACTTC. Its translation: CASSLMETQYF.

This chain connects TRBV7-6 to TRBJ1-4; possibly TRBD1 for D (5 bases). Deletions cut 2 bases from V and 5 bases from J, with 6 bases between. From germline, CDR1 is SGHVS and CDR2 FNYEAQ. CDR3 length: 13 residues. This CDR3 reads CASSLRGNEKLFF. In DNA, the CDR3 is TGTGCCAGCAGCTTACGGGGGAATGAAAAACTGTTTTTT.

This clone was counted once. The CDR3 region has the DNA TGTGCCAGCAGCAAAGTTGCGACAGGGGGCCCCGGGGAGCTGTTTTTT. Translating it yields CASSKVATGGPGELFF. The chain recombines TRBV21-1 with TRBJ2-2; the tabulated D call, TRBD1, remains unverified against the DNA. TRBV21-1 is termed a pseudogene. This CDR3 has 16 amino acids.

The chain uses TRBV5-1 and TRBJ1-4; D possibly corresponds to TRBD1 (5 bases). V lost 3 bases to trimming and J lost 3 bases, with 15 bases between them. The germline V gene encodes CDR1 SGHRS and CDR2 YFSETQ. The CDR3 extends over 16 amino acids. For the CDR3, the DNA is TGCGCCAGCAGCTCAGGGACCCGAGGGGCTAATGAAAAACTGTTTTTT. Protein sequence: CASSSGTRGANEKLFF. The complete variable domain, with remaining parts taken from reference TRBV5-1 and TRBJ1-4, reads KAGVTQTPRYLIKTRGQQVTLSCSPISGHRSVSWYQQTPGQGLQFLFEYFSETQRNKGNFPGRFSGRQFSNSRSEMNVSTLELGDSALYLCASSSGTRGANEKLFFGSGTQLSVL.

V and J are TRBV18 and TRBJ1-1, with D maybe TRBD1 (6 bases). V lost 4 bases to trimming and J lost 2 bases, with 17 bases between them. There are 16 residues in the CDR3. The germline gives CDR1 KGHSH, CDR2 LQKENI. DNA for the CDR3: TGTGCCAGCTCACTCTATCGGACAGTTTCAAACACTGAAGCTTTCTTT. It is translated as CASSLYRTVSNTEAFF.

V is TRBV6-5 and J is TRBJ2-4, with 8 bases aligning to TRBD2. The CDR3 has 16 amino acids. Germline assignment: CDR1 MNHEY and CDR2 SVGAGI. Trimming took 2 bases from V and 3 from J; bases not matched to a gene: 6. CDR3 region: CASSYLIAGSKNIQYF. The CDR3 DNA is TGTGCCAGCAGTTACCTCATAGCGGGGAGCAAAAACATTCAGTACTTC.

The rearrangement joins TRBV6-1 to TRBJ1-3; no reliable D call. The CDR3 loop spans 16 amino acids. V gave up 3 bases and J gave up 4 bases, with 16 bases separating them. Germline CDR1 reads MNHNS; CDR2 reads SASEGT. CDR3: CASSDRRVSGGNTIYF. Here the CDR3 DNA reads TGTGCCAGCAGTGACCGAAGGGTTTCTGGCGGAAACACCATATATTTT.

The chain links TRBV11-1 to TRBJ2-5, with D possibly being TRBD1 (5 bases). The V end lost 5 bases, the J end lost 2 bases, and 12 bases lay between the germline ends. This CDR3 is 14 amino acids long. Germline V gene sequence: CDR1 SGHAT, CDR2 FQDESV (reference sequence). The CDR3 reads CASSHEDSQETQYF. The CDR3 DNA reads TGTGCCAGCAGCCATGAAGACAGTCAAGAGACCCAGTACTTC.